The 5 T cell receptor beta chains in this list originate from one sample, sequenced in a study of blood T cell repertoires in COVID-19 (dated by TCRdb to 2018 to 2020). The library was generated by the immunoSEQ multiplex PCR assay. Imported from immuneACCESS, the table was reduced by TCRdb to in-frame sequences with V and J called. These copies leave out some clones; in studies compared against another copy, an unresolved V gene accounts for under half, and the cause of the remainder is not known. Present in this sample are about 120,000 clones, about 88% of which were seen just once. The top ten hold approximately 1.2% of the sample. The specimen was peripheral blood. All receptors come from an elderly woman with acute or convalescent COVID-19.

CDR3 loop: CASSQAVLTYNEQFF. For the CDR3, the DNA is TGCGCCAGCAGCCAAGCTGTCTTAACCTACAATGAGCAGTTCTTC. J is TRBJ2-1 and V is TRBV4-3; D gene ambiguous. The CDR3 has 15 amino acids. CDR1 is LGHNA, CDR2 YSLEER, per germline. V gave up 1 base and J gave up 2 bases, with 9 bases separating them.

This rearrangement joins TRBV9 to TRBJ1-2; 7 nucleotides agree with TRBD1. V lost 0 bases and J lost 4; bases outside the gene matches: 6. Germline V gene lookup returns CDR1 SGDLS and CDR2 YYNGEE. This CDR3 has 15 amino acids. CDR3 sequence: CASSVEAGGGYGYTF. DNA for the CDR3: TGTGCCAGCAGCGTAGAGGCAGGGGGTGGCTATGGCTACACCTTC.

The chain carries TRBV19 and TRBJ2-5, with 8 bases matching TRBD2. The CDR3 totals 14 residues. The J segment lost 4 bases and the V segment lost 9 bases, leaving 10 bases of the junction unmatched. The germline gives CDR1 LNHDA, CDR2 SQIVND (reference sequence). CDR3 sequence reads: CASKRPGLGETQYF. The CDR3 DNA sequence: TGTGCCAGCAAGAGACCGGGACTAGGAGAGACCCAGTACTTC. Full variable domain (missing parts from reference TRBV19 and TRBJ2-5): DGGITQSPKYLFRKEGQNVTLSCEQNLNHDAMYWYRQDPGQGLRLIYYSQIVNDFQKGDIAEGYSVSREKKESFPLTVTSAQKNPTAFYLCASKRPGLGETQYFGPGTRLLVL.

This clone was detected only a few times. The chain carries TRBV2 and TRBJ2-5, with D possibly being TRBD2 (6 bases). Trimming left V 5 bases short and J 4 bases short, with 11 bases between. This CDR3 is built from 13 residues. Germline lookup yields CDR1 SNHLY and CDR2 FYNNEI. This chain's CDR3 is CASSFGTRETQYF. DNA of the CDR3: TGTGCCAGCAGTTTCGGGACTCGAGAGACCCAGTACTTC.

The V call is TRBV10-1, the J call TRBJ2-3, with TRBD2 matching 13 bases. CDR1 is WNHNN, CDR2 SYGVQD, per germline (reference sequence). This CDR3 has 16 residues. The V and J ends lost 1 base and 6 bases, in that order; junction bases with no gene match: 4. CDR3 protein: CASSELGTSGTDTQYF. The CDR3 DNA is TGCGCCAGCAGTGAGTTGGGGACTAGCGGGACGGATACGCAGTATTTT.